The 23 T cell receptor beta chains reported below all come from one sample, sequenced in a study of T cell responses to AZD1222 COVID-19 vaccine. Generated by immunoSEQ multiplex PCR, the TCRdb table keeps only in-frame clones and is missing some. The table records approximately 110,000 clones, around 88% of them present only once. Sequenced material: peripheral blood, taken on day 0 of AZD1222 vaccination. All receptors come from an adult in good health.

The chain is built from TRBV28 and TRBJ1-2, with TRBD1 as a possible D gene (6 bases). The CDR3 spans 13 residues. CDR1 is MDHEN, CDR2 SYDVKM, per germline. With 4 bases removed from V and 2 bases from J, the gap between germline ends came to 8 bases. The chain's CDR3 is CASSSTGNYGYTF. CDR3 DNA: TGTGCCAGCAGTTCGACAGGCAACTATGGCTACACCTTC.

The chain joins TRBV7-2 to TRBJ2-3, with D hard to call. The CDR3 length is 13 residues. Per the germline V gene, CDR1 is SGHTA and CDR2 is FQGNSA. V was shortened by 1 base and J by 6 bases, with 8 bases between the two germline ends. The CDR3 region has the DNA TGTGCCAGCAGCTTAGATCAACGGGATACGCAGTATTTT. Translated, it gives CASSLDQRDTQYF. The full variable domain, rest sourced from reference TRBV7-2 and TRBJ2-3, is GAGVSQSPSNKVTEKGKDVELRCDPISGHTALYWYRQSLGQGLEFLIYFQGNSAPDKSGLPSDRFSAERTGGSVSTLTIQRTQQEDSAVYLCASSLDQRDTQYFGPGTRLTVL.

The rearrangement uses TRBV11-3 and TRBJ1-2; 7 nucleotides align to TRBD1. Germline V gene sequence: CDR1 SGHNT, CDR2 YENEEA. The CDR3 has 16 amino acids. V shed 0 bases and J 5 bases; nucleotides not matched to a gene: 9. CDR3 coding DNA: TGTGCCAGCAGCTTAGATCTACGCGAGACAGGGTATGGCTACACCTTC. It yields the protein CASSLDLRETGYGYTF.

This chain joins TRBV5-6 and TRBJ1-1; D not certain. Trimming pared 3 bases from V and 0 bases from J, leaving 9 bases between. This CDR3 region has 14 residues. The V gene's germline CDR1 is SGHDT and CDR2 YYEEEE. The CDR3 is CASSWSGLNTEAFF. DNA for the CDR3: TGTGCCAGCAGCTGGAGTGGCTTGAACACTGAAGCTTTCTTT.

The V gene is TRBV11-3, the J gene TRBJ1-1; D not certain. CDR3 size: 13 residues. Germline loops: CDR1 SGHNT, CDR2 YENEEA. The germline V and J ends were trimmed by 5 bases and 2 bases, with 9 bases remaining between them. The CDR3 here is CASSLNTNTEAFF. The DNA for the CDR3 is TGTGCCAGCAGCCTTAACACCAACACTGAAGCTTTCTTT. The complete variable domain, with remaining parts taken from reference TRBV11-3 and TRBJ1-1, reads EAGVVQSPRYKIIEKKQPVAFWCNPISGHNTLYWYLQNLGQGPELLIRYENEEAVDDSQLPKDRFSAERLKGVDSTLKIQPAELGDSAVYLCASSLNTNTEAFFGQGTRLTVV.

As DNA, the CDR3 is TGTGCCAGCAGCCTCCAGGCCGAAGGGTATGGCTACACCTTC. Its protein product is CASSLQAEGYGYTF. This rearrangement joins TRBV7-9 to TRBJ1-2; no definite D call. Trimming cost V 5 bases and J 5 bases, with 15 bases left between them. This CDR3 is 14 amino acids long. Germline assignment: CDR1 SEHNR and CDR2 FQNEAQ (reference sequence).

CDR3 residues: CASSFGGEAYGYTF. CDR3 bases: TGTGCCAGTAGCTTCGGGGGGGAGGCCTATGGCTACACCTTC. J is TRBJ1-2 and V is TRBV19; D is perhaps TRBD1 (5 bases). CDR1 and CDR2 from the germline V gene are LNHDA and SQIVND (reference sequence). With 6 bases removed from V and 4 bases from J, the gap between germline ends came to 15 bases. This CDR3 comprises 14 residues.

J is TRBJ2-2 and V is TRBV19; weak D call: TRBD1 (8 bases). The CDR3 totals 14 residues. Per the germline V gene, CDR1 is LNHDA and CDR2 is SQIVND (reference sequence). The germline V and J ends were trimmed by 6 bases and 6 bases, with 14 bases remaining between them. Here the CDR3 reads CASSDRGGAGELFF. CDR3 coding DNA: TGTGCCAGTAGCGACAGGGGAGGGGCCGGGGAGCTGTTTTTT.

This clone was detected only a few times. The chain uses TRBV4-3 and TRBJ1-2; 7 bases map to TRBD1. Looked up from germline, CDR1 is LGHNA and CDR2 is YSLEER. The trim removed 3 bases at V and 6 bases at J, leaving 19 bases unmatched. This CDR3 is built from 18 residues. The CDR3 coding sequence is TGCGCCAGCAGCCAGTCCATTAACCGGGACAGCGAACGTCATGGCTACACCTTC. Residues: CASSQSINRDSERHGYTF.

The chain links TRBV25-1 to TRBJ1-1; D is perhaps TRBD1 (5 bases). This CDR3 has 15 residues. The V and J ends lost 4 bases and 5 bases respectively, with 17 bases between them. Germline V gene sequence: CDR1 MGHDK, CDR2 SYGVNS. CDR3 region: CASSGGTPDGTEAFF. In DNA, the CDR3 is TGTGCCAGCAGTGGAGGGACCCCCGACGGGACTGAAGCTTTCTTT.

The genes are TRBV19 and TRBJ1-5; D might be TRBD1 (6 bases). CDR3 length: 15 residues. The V gene lost 4 bases and the J gene lost 2 bases, with 12 bases spanning the gap. Germline assignment: CDR1 LNHDA and CDR2 SQIVND (reference sequence). The CDR3: CASSRGGAGNQPQHF. CDR3 nucleotide sequence: TGTGCCAGTAGTAGGGGGGGGGCAGGCAATCAGCCCCAGCATTTT. Based on the CDR3 plus reference TRBV19 and TRBJ1-5, the full variable domain is DGGITQSPKYLFRKEGQNVTLSCEQNLNHDAMYWYRQDPGQGLRLIYYSQIVNDFQKGDIAEGYSVSREKKESFPLTVTSAQKNPTAFYLCASSRGGAGNQPQHFGDGTRLSIL.

This sequence joins TRBV6-6 and TRBJ1-2; maybe TRBD1 (5 bases). This CDR3 is built from 12 residues. CDR1 MNHNY and CDR2 SVGAGI come from the germline V gene (reference sequence). Trimming pared 6 bases from V and 8 bases from J, leaving 13 bases between. The CDR3 bases are TGTGCCAGCAGCCTCGACAGCTCGGGCTACACCTTC. This gives the protein CASSLDSSGYTF.

The gene calls are TRBV6-5 and TRBJ2-7; D call uncertain. CDR1 and CDR2 from the germline V gene are MNHEY and SVGAGI. V was pared by 7 bases and J by 6 bases, with 10 bases between. The CDR3 covers 11 residues. The CDR3 here is CASMWIGEQYF. CDR3 in DNA: TGTGCCAGCATGTGGATTGGCGAGCAGTACTTC.

This chain links TRBV7-9 with TRBJ2-7; perhaps TRBD2 as D (6 bases). The CDR3 consists of 15 residues. Germline loops: CDR1 SEHNR, CDR2 FQNEAQ (reference sequence). Trimming stripped 1 base from V and 1 base from J, with 11 bases between. The CDR3 is CASSLGGGMSYEQYF. The CDR3 bases are TGTGCCAGCAGCTTAGGCGGCGGGATGTCCTACGAGCAGTACTTC.

The chain joins TRBV12-3 or TRBV12-4 to TRBJ2-7; D may be TRBD1 (5 bases). V lost 3 bases and J lost 6, with 12 bases in between. This CDR3 has 13 amino acids. The CDR3 sequence: CASSLFREGEQYF. Written as DNA, the CDR3 is TGTGCCAGCAGTTTGTTCAGGGAAGGCGAGCAGTACTTC.

The gene calls are TRBV11-2 and TRBJ2-5, with TRBD2 matching 11 bases. The CDR3 length is 13 residues. Germline V gene sequence: CDR1 SGHAT, CDR2 FQNNGV. V was pared by 3 bases and J by 9 bases, with 3 bases of the junction left unmatched. The CDR3 spells CASSFSGGVSQYF. The CDR3 DNA sequence: TGTGCCAGCAGCTTTAGCGGGGGGGTTTCCCAGTACTTC.

CDR3 protein: CASVEGEAYEQYF. Written as DNA, the CDR3 is TGTGCCAGCGTTGAAGGGGAGGCCTACGAGCAGTACTTC. The chain couples TRBV21-1 to TRBJ2-7; the tabulated D call, TRBD2, remains unverified against the DNA. TRBV21-1 is a listed pseudogene. The CDR3 is 13 residues long.

The rearrangement joins TRBV19 to TRBJ2-7; possible D gene TRBD1, 5 bases. The CDR3 runs 13 residues. Germline V gives CDR1 LNHDA, CDR2 SQIVND (reference sequence). Trimming cost V 5 bases and J 7 bases, with 15 bases left between them. CDR3 sequence (DNA): TGTGCCAGTAGTTCTCAGGGTTCAGAGGAGCAGTACTTC. This codes for CASSSQGSEEQYF. Drawing the rest from reference TRBV19 and TRBJ2-7, the complete variable domain is DGGITQSPKYLFRKEGQNVTLSCEQNLNHDAMYWYRQDPGQGLRLIYYSQIVNDFQKGDIAEGYSVSREKKESFPLTVTSAQKNPTAFYLCASSSQGSEEQYFGPGTRLTVT.

The rearrangement joins TRBV4-2 to TRBJ2-1, with D tentatively TRBD2 (6 bases). V was cut by 5 bases and J by 2 bases, with 19 bases left in between. CDR3 length equals 17 residues. In germline, CDR1 is LGHNA, CDR2 YNFKEQ. The CDR3 sequence is CASSSSQGGVAYNEQFF. The CDR3 bases are TGTGCCAGCAGCTCCAGCCAGGGCGGGGTAGCCTACAATGAGCAGTTCTTC.

The V call is TRBV3-1 (or the pseudogene TRBV3-2), the J call TRBJ2-7; D is undetermined. The germline gives CDR1 LGHDT, CDR2 YNNKEL (reference sequence). The V end was cut by 4 bases, the J end by 2 bases, with 27 bases between. The CDR3 covers 19 residues. CDR3 loop: CASSPCDTGETSGTYEQYF. The DNA for the CDR3 is TGTGCCAGCAGCCCATGTGACACGGGTGAGACCTCCGGAACCTACGAGCAGTACTTC.

The chain's CDR3 is CASSQPGTGTYGYTF. CDR3 DNA sequence: TGCGCCAGCAGCCAACCAGGGACAGGGACCTATGGCTACACCTTC. The genes are TRBV4-1 and TRBJ1-2; TRBD1 matches at 9 bases. CDR3 length equals 15 residues. J gave up 4 bases and V 2 bases, and 5 bases lay outside the gene matches. The germline gives CDR1 MGHRA, CDR2 YSYEKL.

The chain carries TRBV4-1 and TRBJ1-2; no reliable D call. Germline V gives CDR1 MGHRA, CDR2 YSYEKL. With 5 bases removed from V and 6 bases from J, the gap between germline ends came to 13 bases. The CDR3 consists of 13 residues. The CDR3 loop reads CASSFSGGNGYTF. The CDR3 DNA sequence: TGCGCCAGCAGCTTTTCTGGCGGAAATGGCTACACCTTC.

This clone was seen only once. Other DNA sequences in the sample encode the same CDR3. This sequence joins TRBV5-5 and TRBJ1-1; D perhaps matches TRBD1 (5 bases). The length of the CDR3 is 13 residues. Germline CDR1 is SGHKS and CDR2 is YYEKEE (reference sequence). The V end was cut by 1 base, the J end by 3 bases, with 7 bases between. Here the CDR3 reads CASSLQGYTEAFF. CDR3 nucleotides: TGTGCCAGCAGCTTGCAGGGCTACACTGAAGCTTTCTTT. The whole variable domain, filled in from reference TRBV5-5 and TRBJ1-1, reads DAGVTQSPTHLIKTRGQQVTLRCSPISGHKSVSWYQQVLGQGPQFIFQYYEKEERGRGNFPDRFSARQFPNYSSELNVNALLLGDSALYLCASSLQGYTEAFFGQGTRLTVV.